Listed below are T cell receptor beta chains from one sample, sequenced in a study of OX40 agonist ivuxolimab in advanced cancers. TCRdb keeps only in-frame clones here, not all; method: immunoSEQ multiplex PCR. The sample lists approximately 90,000 clones, 70% to 90% occurring once. Sequencing used CD4+ or CD8+ T cells sorted from blood, obtained in a trial of the OX40 agonist ivuxolimab. These receptors came from an adult with an advanced solid tumor such as melanoma, head and neck, liver or kidney cancer. Both conserved end residues are part of each CDR3. Each record gives: J gene, V gene, CDR3 protein.

TRBJ2-3 | TRBV7-2 | CASSLAYTDTQYF
TRBJ2-7 | TRBV27 | CASSRVWSSYEQYF
TRBJ1-1 | TRBV27 | CASSFSYDSEAFF
TRBJ1-4 | TRBV19 | CASSLWGQHRRLFF
TRBJ2-7 | TRBV11-2 | CASSLDEPYEQYF
TRBJ2-1 | TRBV10-3 | CAISSSGGGNEQFF
TRBJ2-1 | TRBV25-1 | CASRHTGLAGVEQFF
TRBJ2-5 | TRBV5-4 | CASSLELAGARETQYF
TRBJ2-7 | TRBV6-1 | CASSVPVEGYEQYF
TRBJ2-3 | TRBV6-1 | CASGTGASSTDTQYF
TRBJ2-4 | TRBV29-1 | CSVEGGLTDIQYF
TRBJ1-4 | TRBV19 | CATQGANPATNEKLFF
TRBJ2-5 | TRBV30 | CAWRDTPRFAQYF
TRBJ2-3 | TRBV11-1 | CASSLIYTDTQYF
TRBJ2-3 | TRBV6-1 | CASSEYGGRAGDTQYF
TRBJ1-4 | TRBV7-8 | CASSLGLQGRRLFF
TRBJ1-1 | TRBV11-2 | CASSMYPEAFF
TRBJ1-2 | TRBV19 | CASSIPGTPMGYTF
TRBJ2-3 | TRBV11-2 | CASSRRVSGSPSDTQYF
TRBJ2-5 | TRBV6-6 | CASRRGGDHQETQYF
TRBJ2-7 | TRBV5-1 | CASSSNIGEVVYEQYF
TRBJ2-5 | TRBV7-2 | CASSPPLLAGSQETQYF
TRBJ1-1 | TRBV28 | CASRGSGIGGEAFF
TRBJ2-5 | TRBV7-9 | CASSPGSGGQETQYF
TRBJ2-5 | TRBV4-3 | CASSQDGRRNQETQYF
TRBJ2-6 | TRBV2 | CASSEALNRQISGANVLTF
TRBJ1-6 | TRBV5-6 | CASSTDWGAAARSPLHF
TRBJ2-5 | TRBV27 | CASSLSREETQYF
TRBJ1-4 | TRBV25-1 | CASSGYKGRGGEKLFF
TRBJ2-1 | TRBV14 | CASSPWTSGNEQFF
TRBJ1-3 | TRBV7-9 | CASSVGGGNTIYF
TRBJ2-3 | TRBV6-1 | CASSLIAEPTDTQYF
TRBJ1-4 | TRBV7-6 | CASSLRNINEKLFF
TRBJ2-1 | TRBV27 | CASSTSGSTNEQFF
TRBJ1-2 | TRBV28 | CASSYQTGLYGYTF
TRBJ2-1 | TRBV28 | CASSIPTGLGQGLGNEQFF
TRBJ1-1 | TRBV9 | CASSGRGQGETEAFF